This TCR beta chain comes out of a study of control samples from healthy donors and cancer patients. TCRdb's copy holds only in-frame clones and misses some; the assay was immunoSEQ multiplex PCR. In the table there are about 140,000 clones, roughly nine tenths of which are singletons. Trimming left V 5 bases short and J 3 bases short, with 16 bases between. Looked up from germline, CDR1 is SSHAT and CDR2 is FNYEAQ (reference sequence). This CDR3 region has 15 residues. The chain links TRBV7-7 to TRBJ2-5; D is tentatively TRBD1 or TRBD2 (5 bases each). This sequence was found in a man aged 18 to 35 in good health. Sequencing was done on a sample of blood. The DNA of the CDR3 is TGTGCCAGCAGCCTATGGGCCGGGGCGGAAGAGACCCAGTACTTC. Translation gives CASSLWAGAEETQYF. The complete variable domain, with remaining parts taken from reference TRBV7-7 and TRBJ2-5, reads GAGVSQSPRYKVTKRGQDVTLRCDPISSHATLYWYQQALGQGPEFLTYFNYEAQPDKSGLPSDRFSAERPEGSISTLTIQRTEQRDSAMYRCASSLWAGAEETQYFGPGTRLLVL.